These 16 T cell receptor beta chains were sequenced from one sample in a study of cytomegalovirus exposure and HLA in healthy donors. The study ran its PCR with 60 Vbeta and 13 Jbeta primers. This table comes from immunoSEQ multiplex PCR, and its TCRdb copy is limited to in-frame clones, with some not included. The top ten clones hold roughly 10% of a sample with approximately 110,000 clones, 70% of them seen once. The sequencing input was PBMCs. The source of these receptors is a man aged 25 to 40 in good health and CMV-seropositive.

The chain couples TRBV7-6 to TRBJ2-2; D gene uncertain. The V end was cut by 1 base, the J end by 0 bases, with 9 bases between. This CDR3 has 16 residues. Germline loops: CDR1 SGHVS, CDR2 FNYEAQ. The CDR3 DNA is TGTGCCAGCAGCTTAGGCAGGCCCTCGAACACCGGGGAGCTGTTTTTT. Translated, it gives CASSLGRPSNTGELFF.

CDR3 nucleotides: TGTGCCAGCAGTTTACGTCGGCGGCTCTACGAGCAGTACGTC. Protein product: CASSLRRRLYEQYV. The chain links TRBV27 to TRBJ2-7; D not resolved. The CDR3 is made up of 14 amino acids. Germline V gives CDR1 MNHEY, CDR2 SMNVEV (reference sequence). V lost 2 bases to trimming and J lost 3 bases, with 11 bases between them.

V gene TRBV19 combines with J gene TRBJ1-3, with 12 nucleotides matching TRBD1. The CDR3 totals 19 residues. Looked up from germline, CDR1 is LNHDA and CDR2 is SQIVND (reference sequence). Losses at the gene ends were 5 bases for V and 1 base for J; bases not matched to a gene: 12. The DNA for the CDR3 is TGTGCCAGTAGTCCCACGGGACAGGGGGCAAGGGGATCTGGAAACACCATATATTTT. Its protein is CASSPTGQGARGSGNTIYF.

This rearrangement joins TRBV27 to TRBJ1-6; the D gene is possibly TRBD1 (5 bases). CDR3 length: 18 residues. Per the germline V gene, CDR1 is MNHEY and CDR2 is SMNVEV (reference sequence). Trimming left V 8 bases short and J 0 bases short, with 20 bases between. CDR3 sequence reads: CASRLQGGRSSYNSPLHF. CDR3 nucleotide sequence: TGTGCCAGCCGATTGCAGGGAGGACGTAGCTCCTATAATTCACCCCTCCACTTT.

In this sample, this clone turned up once. This chain joins TRBV10-1 and TRBJ2-7, with 13 bases that match TRBD2. Germline CDR1 and CDR2: WNHNN and SYGVQD (reference sequence). V shed 10 bases, J shed 6 bases, and the junction held 9 bases outside the gene matches. The CDR3 is 14 residues long. The CDR3 sequence is CATRTSGSRTEQYV. CDR3 nucleotides: TGCGCCACCAGGACTAGCGGGAGTAGGACCGAGCAGTACGTC.

This clone was seen a single time. A read error may produce the germline difference seen at one junction end. This chain joins TRBV7-9 and TRBJ2-3; TRBD2 agrees at 11 bases. The germline gives CDR1 SEHNR, CDR2 FQNEAQ (reference sequence). The CDR3 extends over 15 amino acids. The CDR3 here is CASTLAGGRTDTQYF. The CDR3 bases are TGTGCCAGCACCTTAGCGGGAGGGAGGACAGATACGCAGTATTTT.

The chain recombines TRBV5-1 with TRBJ2-3, with a possible D match to TRBD2 (5 bases). Germline V gene data show CDR1 as SGHRS and CDR2 as YFSETQ. V was shortened by 2 bases and J by 2 bases, with 12 bases between the two germline ends. The CDR3 runs to 15 residues. This CDR3 reads CASSFRGSSTDTQYF. In DNA form, the CDR3 reads TGCGCCAGCAGCTTCCGGGGTAGTTCCACAGATACGCAGTATTTT.

The J gene is TRBJ1-2, the V gene TRBV11-3, with 9 positions matching TRBD1. V lost 4 bases, J lost 4 bases, and 7 bases stayed unmatched. This CDR3 has 15 residues. The germline V gene has CDR1 SGHNT and CDR2 YENEEA. This CDR3 reads CASSSRTGAIYGYTF. The CDR3 DNA reads TGTGCCAGCAGCTCCCGGACAGGGGCGATCTATGGCTACACCTTC.

The chain recombines TRBV2 with TRBJ2-7, with 10 nucleotides matching TRBD1. The CDR3 is 14 residues long. CDR1 and CDR2 from the germline V gene are SNHLY and FYNNEI. V shed 6 bases and J 4 bases; nucleotides not matched to a gene: 6. The CDR3, as DNA: TGTGCCAGCAGCCCCGGGACAGGGGTTTACGAGCAGTACGTC. Protein product: CASSPGTGVYEQYV.

This chain joins TRBV5-1 and TRBJ1-4; D perhaps matches TRBD1 (6 bases). Trimming left V 7 bases short and J 7 bases short, with 26 bases between. Germline CDR1 and CDR2: SGHRS and YFSETQ. The CDR3 contains 17 residues. The CDR3 coding sequence is TGCGCCAGCCAGCATTCGGGGGCGGGGGGCGCCGGTGAAAAACTGTTTTTT. It is translated as CASQHSGAGGAGEKLFF.

The V gene is TRBV27, the J gene TRBJ2-1, with 7 nucleotides matching TRBD2. The CDR3 contains 18 residues. Germline CDR1 is MNHEY and CDR2 is SMNVEV (reference sequence). The ends lost 5 bases at V and 1 base at J; junction bases unmatched: 14. CDR3 in amino acids: CASSPLTSTQGSYNEQFF. CDR3 in DNA: TGTGCCAGCAGTCCCCTGACTAGCACCCAAGGGTCCTACAATGAGCAGTTCTTC.

This clone was detected only a few times. The V call is TRBV27, the J call TRBJ1-5; D is perhaps TRBD1 (6 bases). CDR1 MNHEY and CDR2 SMNVEV come from the germline V gene (reference sequence). This CDR3 comprises 14 residues. With 2 bases removed from V and 8 bases from J, the gap between germline ends came to 13 bases. CDR3 residues: CASSLRTGWEPQHF. DNA for the CDR3: TGTGCCAGCAGTTTACGAACAGGGTGGGAGCCCCAGCATTTT.

The chain has TRBV27 and TRBJ1-2; D gene unclear. Deletions cut 0 bases from V and 7 bases from J, with 15 bases between. CDR3 length: 15 amino acids. The V gene's germline CDR1 is MNHEY and CDR2 SMNVEV (reference sequence). The chain's CDR3 is CASSLSLFGSGGYTF. CDR3 bases: TGTGCCAGCAGTTTATCTCTGTTCGGGAGCGGTGGCTACACCTTC.

The genes are TRBV11-3 and TRBJ1-1; TRBD1 is a possible D gene (5 bases). V was shortened by 4 bases and J by 1 base, with 7 bases between the two germline ends. Germline V gene lookup returns CDR1 SGHNT and CDR2 YENEEA. The CDR3 has 13 amino acids. The CDR3: CASSSQGNTEAFF. CDR3 nucleotide sequence: TGTGCCAGCAGCTCGCAGGGGAACACTGAAGCTTTCTTT.

This clone was counted between two and nine times. The V and J genes are TRBV28 and TRBJ1-2, with a possible D match to TRBD1 (5 bases). V lost 2 bases and J 4 bases, leaving 11 bases between the germline ends. Germline CDR1 and CDR2: MDHEN and SYDVKM. The length of the CDR3 is 14 residues. CDR3 DNA sequence: TGTGCCAGCAGTTTAGCGGGGGAATCCTATGGCTACACCTTC. Protein sequence: CASSLAGESYGYTF.

The rearrangement joins TRBV4-3 to TRBJ1-1, with TRBD1 matching 8 bases. The CDR3 contains 16 residues. CDR1 and CDR2 from the germline V gene are LGHNA and YSLEER. The trim removed 0 bases at V and 11 bases at J, leaving 14 bases unmatched. The CDR3 coding sequence is TGCGCCAGCAGCCAAGATTTTGGCCAGGGGGCGAGTAGGGCTTTCTTT. Its protein is CASSQDFGQGASRAFF.